These 17 T cell receptor beta chains came from one sample sequenced in a study of blood T cell repertoires in COVID-19. The protocol was immunoSEQ multiplex PCR, while the TCRdb copy is restricted to in-frame clones and leaves out a portion. This sample yields a few hundred thousand clones, of which around 89% are seen a single time; about 1.2% belongs to the top ten. The sample taken for sequencing was PBMCs or T cells enriched from blood (not recorded which). Receptors originate from a woman aged 18 to 35 who had recovered from COVID-19.

In its sample, this clone was seen a few times. The gene calls are TRBV7-8 and TRBJ1-2; D perhaps matches TRBD1 (6 bases). Trimming pared 4 bases from V and 4 bases from J, leaving 22 bases between. Looked up from germline, CDR1 is SGHVS and CDR2 is FQNEAQ. The CDR3 is 17 amino acids. This CDR3 reads CASSSWGGAAPFYGYTF. The CDR3 nucleotides read TGTGCCAGCAGCTCATGGGGGGGGGCCGCCCCTTTCTATGGCTACACCTTC.

The V and J genes are TRBV7-8 and TRBJ1-1; TRBD1 might be the D (5 bases). Germline V CDR1 and CDR2: SGHVS, FQNEAQ. Trimming took off 3 bases at V and 5 bases at J, with 19 bases between the two ends. This CDR3 spans 16 amino acids. CDR3 region: CASSLRGTLGWTEAFF. As DNA, the CDR3 is TGTGCCAGCAGCTTGCGGGGGACTCTGGGGTGGACTGAAGCTTTCTTT.

This chain uses TRBV5-1 with TRBJ2-3; 12 bases map to TRBD2. This CDR3 has 17 residues. The V segment lost 4 bases and the J segment 0 bases; nucleotides outside the gene matches: 6. Germline V gene sequence: CDR1 SGHRS, CDR2 YFSETQ. CDR3 sequence reads: CASSIGLAGTSTDTQYF. Written as DNA, the CDR3 is TGCGCCAGCAGCATCGGACTAGCGGGGACTAGCACAGATACGCAGTATTTT.

This chain connects TRBV19 to TRBJ1-5, with 7 bases aligning to TRBD1. Unmatched junction bases numbered 3, after V lost 1 base and J lost 0 bases. Germline CDR1 is LNHDA and CDR2 is SQIVND (reference sequence). The CDR3 is made up of 16 amino acids. CDR3 in DNA: TGTGCCAGTAGTATAGGGACAGGTATTAGCAATCAGCCCCAGCATTTT. Amino acids: CASSIGTGISNQPQHF.

The V and J genes are TRBV5-4 and TRBJ2-1, with D perhaps matching TRBD1 (5 bases). V was clipped by 0 bases and J by 9 bases, with 28 bases between them. CDR3 size: 19 residues. Germline values: CDR1 SGHNT, CDR2 YYREEE (reference sequence). The CDR3 DNA is TGTGCCAGCAGCTTGGGGGGTGCTCGACAGATTGGGAAATTCGGTGAGCAGTTCTTC. It yields the protein CASSLGGARQIGKFGEQFF. The variable domain in full, with the rest retrieved from reference TRBV5-4 and TRBJ2-1, is ETGVTQSPTHLIKTRGQQVTLRCSSQSGHNTVSWYQQALGQGPQFIFQYYREEENGRGNFPPRFSGLQFPNYSSELNVNALELDDSALYLCASSLGGARQIGKFGEQFFGPGTRLTVL.

The chain couples TRBV7-6 to TRBJ1-4; tentatively, D is TRBD1 (6 bases). Between the trimmed V and J ends, which lost 6 bases and 7 bases, there was a span of 18 bases. The CDR3 spans 15 residues. Germline V gives CDR1 SGHVS, CDR2 FNYEAQ. CDR3 region: CASRQNGGLGEKLFF. CDR3 nucleotides: TGTGCCAGCAGACAAAACGGGGGGCTAGGTGAAAAACTGTTTTTT.

The genes are TRBV15 and TRBJ1-6; D not certain. Germline loops: CDR1 LNHNV, CDR2 YYDKDF (reference sequence). V was cut by 1 base and J by 6 bases, with 10 bases left in between. This CDR3 contains 15 residues. CDR3 protein: CATSRAVVGNSPLHF. The CDR3 DNA sequence: TGTGCCACCAGCAGAGCCGTGGTCGGTAATTCACCCCTCCACTTT.

In the case of this clone: Its ends do not fully match the called genes, so a read error is possible. J is TRBJ2-1 and V is TRBV11-1; the D is unclear. The germline V gene encodes CDR1 SGHAT and CDR2 FQDESV (reference sequence). CDR3 size: 15 residues. This CDR3 is CASSLEGSSHNEQFF. The CDR3 region has the DNA TGTGCCAGCAGCTTAGAAGGTAGCTCCCACAATGAGCAGTTCTTC.

This clone was found a few times. The chain uses TRBV27 and TRBJ2-5, with 10 positions matching TRBD2. The V and J ends lost 5 bases and 5 bases, in that order; junction bases with no gene match: 17. Germline V CDR1 and CDR2: MNHEY, SMNVEV (reference sequence). CDR3 length: 18 residues. The CDR3 DNA is TGTGCCAGCAGTCCCACCCGCTTTAGGACTAGCGGTGGGGAGACCCAGTACTTC. Its translation is CASSPTRFRTSGGETQYF.

The rearrangement joins TRBV7-9 to TRBJ2-1; D is possibly TRBD2 (5 bases). The CDR3 totals 13 residues. CDR1 and CDR2 from the germline V gene are SEHNR and FQNEAQ (reference sequence). Trimming took off 5 bases at V and 9 bases at J, with 14 bases between the two ends. CDR3: CASSDSGETEQFF. CDR3 in DNA: TGTGCCAGCAGCGACTCTGGGGAGACTGAGCAGTTCTTC.

CDR3 region: CASSPSKETQYF. The CDR3 coding sequence is TGTGCCAGCAGCCCATCAAAAGAGACCCAGTACTTC. The chain couples TRBV7-9 to TRBJ2-5, with no clear D. CDR1 is SEHNR, CDR2 FQNEAQ, per germline (reference sequence). Trimming removed 5 bases at V and 3 bases at J, with 7 bases between. This CDR3 spans 12 amino acids.

The rearrangement uses TRBV3-1 (or the pseudogene TRBV3-2) and TRBJ1-2, with no clear D. Germline-derived CDR1 and CDR2 are LGHDT and YNNKEL (reference sequence). This CDR3 region has 13 residues. Trimming took off 1 base at V and 0 bases at J, with 3 bases between the two ends. The CDR3 coding sequence is TGTGCCAGCAGCCAAGCCTCTAACTATGGCTACACCTTC. Protein: CASSQASNYGYTF.

This CDR3 reads CASSQVADVHEQYF. Here the CDR3 DNA reads TGCGCCAGCAGCCAAGTAGCAGACGTTCACGAGCAGTACTTC. The chain employs TRBV4-1 and TRBJ2-7; D call uncertain. From germline, CDR1 is MGHRA and CDR2 YSYEKL. Trimming cost V 1 base and J 5 bases, with 12 bases left between them. CDR3 size: 14 residues.

This clone was seen once. The chain carries TRBV7-2 and TRBJ2-7, with unresolved D. Per the germline V gene, CDR1 is SGHTA and CDR2 is FQGNSA. The CDR3 has 14 residues. The ends were cut back, 1 base at V and 6 bases at J, with 13 bases in the middle. CDR3 bases: TGTGCCAGCAGCTTAGTATATGGCCCGATCGAGCAGTACTTC. Its translation is CASSLVYGPIEQYF.

This chain joins TRBV12-5 and TRBJ1-1; D possibly corresponds to TRBD1 (6 bases). Germline loops: CDR1 LGHNT, CDR2 FRNRAP. The V and J ends lost 1 base and 5 bases respectively, with 11 bases between them. The CDR3 loop spans 14 amino acids. The CDR3 sequence: CASGLAGAFTEAFF. CDR3 bases: TGTGCTAGTGGTTTGGCAGGGGCTTTTACTGAAGCTTTCTTT.

This clone has only a few counts. The chain links TRBV19 to TRBJ1-2; tentatively, D is TRBD1 (6 bases). Germline CDR1 reads LNHDA; CDR2 reads SQIVND (reference sequence). V lost 5 bases and J 6 bases, leaving 13 bases between the germline ends. CDR3 length: 13 amino acids. Here the CDR3 DNA reads TGTGCCAGTAGTCTGGGGGCAGTTGATGGCTACACCTTC. Its protein is CASSLGAVDGYTF.

The chain recombines TRBV18 with TRBJ1-3; D unclear. CDR3 length: 17 amino acids. The germline CDR1 and CDR2 sequences are KGHSH and LQKENI. The germline V and J ends were trimmed by 2 bases and 0 bases, with 14 bases remaining between them. The CDR3 protein is CASSPSSAAISGNTIYF. In DNA form, the CDR3 reads TGTGCCAGCTCACCATCTTCAGCGGCGATCTCTGGAAACACCATATATTTT.